Listed below are T cell receptor beta chains from one sample, sequenced in a study of blood T cells in healthy people across ages. TCRdb reprocessed the 5' RACE reads with MiXCR, giving one entry per CDR3 protein. The sample shows approximately 1.5 million distinct CDR3 sequences, approximately 39% of them seen only once. The sample comprised blood. The receptors here all came from a woman aged 18 to 35 in good health. Both conserved end residues are part of each CDR3. The D gene is left open where the match is weak. Size tells how often a clone was seen (once, few, many) or the class of an expanded clone, and some rows leave it out.

clone_size d_call j_call v_call cdr3_nt cdr3_aa
few NA TRBJ2-3 TRBV5-1 TGCGCCAGCAGCCCCCCGCGGGGGCCAGATACGCAGTATTTT CASSPPRGPDTQYF
NA TRBD2 TRBJ2-3 TRBV20-1 TGCAGTGCTCGGTCCGGGAGGGGGGGGAGTACGCAGTATTTT CSARSGRGGSTQYF
few TRBD2 TRBJ2-1 TRBV9 TGTGCCAGCAGCCAGAGTAGAGCGGGGATTTCCTACAATGAGCAGTTCTTC CASSQSRAGISYNEQFF
NA NA TRBJ2-1 TRBV4-1 TGCGCCAGCAGCCAAGACGGACTTCCCAGAGGCGATGAGCAGTTCTTC CASSQDGLPRGDEQFF
few NA TRBJ2-5 TRBV4-1 TGCGCCAGCAGCCCACGGACAAGTCAAGAGACCCAGTACTTC CASSPRTSQETQYF
NA NA TRBJ2-7 TRBV4-2 TGTGCCAGCAGCCAAGATCCGGGGGTTAGCTCCCACGAGCAGTACTTC CASSQDPGVSSHEQYF
few TRBD2 TRBJ2-7 TRBV20-1 TGCAGTGCTAGTGAGTCTAGCGGGTTCCAGTACTTC CSASESSGFQYF
NA TRBD2 TRBJ2-3 TRBV20-1 TGCAGTGCTAGAGATAATAGGGGGCTAGCGGGGCCAGATACGCAGTATTTT CSARDNRGLAGPDTQYF
NA NA TRBJ1-3 TRBV7-2 TGTGCCAGCAGCTTAGAGGTGTTAATTTTCTCAGGAAACACCATATATTTT CASSLEVLIFSGNTIYF
few NA TRBJ2-1 TRBV20-1 TGCAGTGCTAGCAGGGGGAGGGCCACTTACAATGAGCAGTTCTTC CSASRGRATYNEQFF
NA NA TRBJ2-7 TRBV7-2 TGTGCCAGCAGCTTTTCCGTGCGGAGCTACGAGCAGTACTTC CASSFSVRSYEQYF
once TRBD2 TRBJ2-3 TRBV11-2 TGTGCCAGCACCCTCGGGGTAGCGGGATCAAAAGATACGCAGTATTTT CASTLGVAGSKDTQYF
NA NA TRBJ2-3 TRBV6-2/TRBV6-3 TGTGCCAGCAGGACTTCCTTCACAGATACGCAGTATTTT CASRTSFTDTQYF
NA TRBD1 TRBJ2-7 TRBV7-7 TGTGCTAGCAGCTCGGACAGGGAGAGCGAGCAGTACTTC CASSSDRESEQYF
NA TRBD1 TRBJ1-2 TRBV5-1 TGCGCCAGCAGCTTGCCAGGGGGCTACTATGGCTACACCTTC CASSLPGGYYGYTF
few NA TRBJ1-1 TRBV6-2/TRBV6-3 TGTGCCAGCAGGGCATCTGTAGTAGGCACTGAAGCTTTCTTT CASRASVVGTEAFF
NA TRBD1 TRBJ2-1 TRBV4-1 TGCGCCAGCAGCCCCCCTGGGACAGCCTCCTACAATGAGCAGTTCTTC CASSPPGTASYNEQFF
NA NA TRBJ2-2 TRBV6-5 TGTGCCAGCAGTTACTACAGGAACACCGGGGAGCTGTTTTTT CASSYYRNTGELFF
few TRBD2 TRBJ2-5 TRBV12-3/TRBV12-4 TGTGCCAGCAGTCCCGGGACTAGCGGGAGTTTGGAGCAGTACTTC CASSPGTSGSLEQYF
few NA TRBJ1-4 TRBV7-6 TGTGCCAGCAGCGCATCAGGAATTACAACTAATGAAAAACTGTTTTTT CASSASGITTNEKLFF
NA NA TRBJ2-7 TRBV28 TGTGCCAGCACGAACCCGGCAGCATTCTCCTACGAGCAGTACTTC CASTNPAAFSYEQYF
NA TRBD2 TRBJ2-6 TRBV11-2 TGTGCCAGCAGCTTAAAAGCGGGGTCTGGGGCCAACGTCCTGACTTTC CASSLKAGSGANVLTF
many TRBD1 TRBJ1-4 TRBV6-5 TGTGCCAGCAGAACAGGGGGCGTTGAAAAACTGTTTTTT CASRTGGVEKLFF
NA NA TRBJ1-2 TRBV6-5 TGTGCCAGCAGTTACCGCCAAACTAATCAACAGGGAAGGGATGGCTACACCTTC CASSYRQTNQQGRDGYTF
NA NA TRBJ2-5 TRBV6-5 TGTGCCAGCACCTACTCCTGGACAACCCAAGAGACCCAGTACTTC CASTYSWTTQETQYF
NA NA TRBJ1-1 TRBV6-5 TGTGCCGGCAGTTACTCGGGGGGGTTGGACACTGAAGCTTTCTTT CAGSYSGGLDTEAFF
NA NA TRBJ1-5 TRBV6-2/TRBV6-3 TGTGCCAGCAAAGATCCCGGGGGGCAGCCCCAGCATTTT CASKDPGGQPQHF
NA NA TRBJ1-2 TRBV7-2 TGTGCCAGCAGCTTAGTCGGACAGATAATTAACTATGGCTACACCTTC CASSLVGQIINYGYTF
once TRBD2 TRBJ2-7 TRBV27 TGTGCCAGCAGTTACAACGGGAGGGGCTCCTACGAGCAGTACTTC CASSYNGRGSYEQYF
NA NA TRBJ1-5 TRBV10-3 TGTGCCATCAGTGACATTAGGGGAGATGCGAATCAGCCCCAGCATTTT CAISDIRGDANQPQHF
NA TRBD1 TRBJ2-1 TRBV29-1 TGCAGCGTTAAAAAACAGGGGGCCTACAATGAGCAGTTCTTC CSVKKQGAYNEQFF
NA TRBD1 TRBJ1-4 TRBV20-1 TGCAGTGCTAGAGAGGGGACAGATGAAAAACTGTTTTTT CSAREGTDEKLFF
NA NA TRBJ2-5 TRBV18 TGTGCCAGCTCACCCCCCAGCAGGGCTCCAGAGACCCAGTACTTC CASSPPSRAPETQYF
NA NA TRBJ1-2 TRBV5-1 TGCGCCAGCAGCCGTGAAACAGGGACGAACTATGACTACACCTTC CASSRETGTNYDYTF
NA NA TRBJ2-5 TRBV29-1 TGCAGCGTTGGTGCAGGGAGAGAGACCCAGTACTTC CSVGAGRETQYF
NA NA TRBJ1-1 TRBV7-9 TGTGCCAGCAGCCCAGCCGGGACGGTGATGAACACTGAAGCTTTCTTT CASSPAGTVMNTEAFF
few NA TRBJ1-6 TRBV7-9 TGTGCCAGCAGCTCCGGGGTGAATAATTCACCCCTCCACTTT CASSSGVNNSPLHF
NA TRBD2 TRBJ2-1 TRBV27 TGTGCCAGCAGTTTACTCGGGACTAACGGGGCCAATGAGCAGTTCTTC CASSLLGTNGANEQFF
NA NA TRBJ1-1 TRBV4-1 TGCGCCAGCAGCCAGACCAGGGCCGCTTACACTGAAGCTTTCTTT CASSQTRAAYTEAFF
NA NA TRBJ1-2 TRBV20-1 TGCAGTGCTAGAGAGACAGTTAACTATGGCTACACCTTC CSARETVNYGYTF
NA NA TRBJ1-1 TRBV5-1 TGCGCCAGCAGCCCTTACACCGGAGGGAACACTGAAGCTTTCTTT CASSPYTGGNTEAFF
NA NA TRBJ2-7 TRBV6-1 TGTGCCAGCAGAGCAGTGTTCTACGAGCAGTACTTC CASRAVFYEQYF
NA NA TRBJ1-1 TRBV4-3 TGCGCCAGCAGCCAAGAGACACTCTCAACTGAAGCTTTCTTT CASSQETLSTEAFF
NA NA TRBJ2-7 TRBV27 TGTGCCAGCAGTTTATCGCTCGTCTACAATGAGCAGTACTTC CASSLSLVYNEQYF
NA NA TRBJ1-1 TRBV12-3/TRBV12-4 TGTGCCAGCAGTGTATCCAGATGGGGCACTGAAGCTTTCTTT CASSVSRWGTEAFF
NA TRBD1 TRBJ1-4 TRBV3-1 TGTGCCAGCAGCCAGCCTGGACAGGGGACTAATGAAAAACTGTTTTTT CASSQPGQGTNEKLFF
few NA TRBJ2-3 TRBV12-3/TRBV12-4 TGTGCCAGCAGTTTCCGACGGGCTAGGATTCGAGATACGCAGTATTTT CASSFRRARIRDTQYF
few TRBD1 TRBJ1-2 TRBV27 TGTGCCAGCAGTTTCGGGACAGCGCCTCTTTGGTATGGCTACACCTTC CASSFGTAPLWYGYTF
many TRBD2 TRBJ2-1 TRBV12-3/TRBV12-4 TGTGCCAGCAGTGCCGGGACTAGCGGTAACAATGAGCAGTTCTTC CASSAGTSGNNEQFF
few NA TRBJ2-7 TRBV28 TGTGCCAGCAGGAACAGGGCTCCCTACGAGCAGTACTTC CASRNRAPYEQYF
NA NA TRBJ1-1 TRBV27 TGTGCCAGCAGTTTAATGGGATCAGGGAGGAACACTGAAGCTTTCTTT CASSLMGSGRNTEAFF
once TRBD2 TRBJ2-3 TRBV11-1 TGTGCCAGCAGCGCCGGTAGCGGGAGTCGCACAGATACGCAGTATTTT CASSAGSGSRTDTQYF
NA NA TRBJ2-5 TRBV20-1 TGCAGTACAGGTTTTGAGACCCAGTACTTC CSTGFETQYF
NA NA TRBJ1-4 TRBV9 TGTGCCAGCAGCTTTACGAGGGGCGCTGGGGAAAAACTGTTTTTT CASSFTRGAGEKLFF
NA NA TRBJ1-2 TRBV20-1 TGCAGTGACGGGATCACCCGGAATAACTATGGCTACACCTTC CSDGITRNNYGYTF
NA NA TRBJ2-7 TRBV10-3 TGTGCCACAACAGGGCCCAACTGGGGCGAGCAGTACTTC CATTGPNWGEQYF
many NA TRBJ2-7 TRBV12-3/TRBV12-4 TGTGCCAGCAGTAAAACAGGAGAGGGTTCCTACGAGCAGTACTTC CASSKTGEGSYEQYF
NA NA TRBJ2-7 TRBV20-1 TGCAGTGCTAGGGCAGGGGATTCCTTGCGAGCCTACGAGCAGTACTTC CSARAGDSLRAYEQYF